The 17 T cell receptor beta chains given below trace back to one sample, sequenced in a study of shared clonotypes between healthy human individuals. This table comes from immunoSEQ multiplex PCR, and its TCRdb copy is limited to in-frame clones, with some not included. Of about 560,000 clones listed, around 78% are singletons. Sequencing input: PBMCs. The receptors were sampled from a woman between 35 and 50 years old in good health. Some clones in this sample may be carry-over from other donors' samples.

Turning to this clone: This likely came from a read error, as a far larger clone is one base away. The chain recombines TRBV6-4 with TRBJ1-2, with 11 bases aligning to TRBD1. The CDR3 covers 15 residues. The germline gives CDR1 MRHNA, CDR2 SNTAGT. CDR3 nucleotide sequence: TGTACCAGCAGTGAATCCCCGGACAGGGGGCATGGCTACACCTTC. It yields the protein CTSSESPDRGHGYTF.

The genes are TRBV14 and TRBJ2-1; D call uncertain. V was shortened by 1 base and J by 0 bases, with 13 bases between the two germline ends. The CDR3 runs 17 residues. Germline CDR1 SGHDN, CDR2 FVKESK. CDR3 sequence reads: CASSQGWSYSSYNEQFF. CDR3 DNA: TGTGCCAGCAGCCAAGGTTGGAGTTATAGCTCCTACAATGAGCAGTTCTTC.

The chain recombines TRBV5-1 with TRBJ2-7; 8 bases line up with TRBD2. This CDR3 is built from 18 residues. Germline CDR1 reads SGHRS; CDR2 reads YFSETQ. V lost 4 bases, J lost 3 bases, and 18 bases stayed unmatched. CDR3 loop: CASSTMRLAPTKGYEQYF. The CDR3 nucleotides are TGCGCCAGCAGCACCATGAGACTAGCGCCAACGAAAGGCTACGAGCAGTACTTC.

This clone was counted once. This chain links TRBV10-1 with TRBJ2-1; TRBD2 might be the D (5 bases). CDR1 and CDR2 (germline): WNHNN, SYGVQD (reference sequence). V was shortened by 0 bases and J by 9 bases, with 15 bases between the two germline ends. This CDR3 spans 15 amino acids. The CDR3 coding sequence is TGCGCCAGCAGTGAGTCGGTTAGCCAACGGGGTGAGCAGTTCTTC. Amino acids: CASSESVSQRGEQFF.

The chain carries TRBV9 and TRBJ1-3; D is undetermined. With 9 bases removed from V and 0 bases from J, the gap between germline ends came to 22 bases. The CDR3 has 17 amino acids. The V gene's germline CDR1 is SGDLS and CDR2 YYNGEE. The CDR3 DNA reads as TGTGCCAAAGCGGATCGTACTTTGAGCTGCTCTGGAAACACCATATATTTT. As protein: CAKADRTLSCSGNTIYF.

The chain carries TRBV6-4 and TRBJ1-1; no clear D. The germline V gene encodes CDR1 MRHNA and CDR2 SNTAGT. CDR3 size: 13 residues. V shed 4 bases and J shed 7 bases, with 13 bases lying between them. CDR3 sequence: CASSGMTGGEAFF. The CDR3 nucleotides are TGTGCCAGCAGTGGAATGACCGGCGGTGAAGCTTTCTTT.

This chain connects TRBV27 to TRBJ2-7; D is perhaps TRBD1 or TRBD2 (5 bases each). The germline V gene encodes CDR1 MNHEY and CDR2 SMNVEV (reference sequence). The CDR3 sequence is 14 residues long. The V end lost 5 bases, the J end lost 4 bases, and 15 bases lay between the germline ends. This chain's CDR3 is CASSRGSGRYEQYF. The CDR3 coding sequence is TGTGCCAGCAGTAGGGGTTCAGGGAGATACGAGCAGTACTTC.

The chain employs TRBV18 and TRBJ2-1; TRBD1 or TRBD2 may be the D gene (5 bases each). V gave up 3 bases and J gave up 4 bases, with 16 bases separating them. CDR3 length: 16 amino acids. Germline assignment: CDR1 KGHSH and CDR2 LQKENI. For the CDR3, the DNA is TGTGCCAGCTCACCCCTAAATCCGGGACCATACAATGAGCAGTTCTTC. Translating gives CASSPLNPGPYNEQFF.

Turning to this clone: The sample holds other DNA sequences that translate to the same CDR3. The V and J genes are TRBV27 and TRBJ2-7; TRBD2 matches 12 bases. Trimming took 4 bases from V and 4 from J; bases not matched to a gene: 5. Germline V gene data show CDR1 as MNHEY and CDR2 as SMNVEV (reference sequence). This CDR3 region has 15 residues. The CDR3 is CASSWSGTSGYEQYF. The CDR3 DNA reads TGTGCCAGCAGTTGGTCCGGGACTAGCGGGTACGAGCAGTACTTC.

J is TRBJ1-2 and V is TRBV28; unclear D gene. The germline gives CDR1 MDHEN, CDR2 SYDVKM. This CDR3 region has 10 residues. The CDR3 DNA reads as TGTGCAACTACTAACTATGGCTACACCTTC. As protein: CATTNYGYTF.

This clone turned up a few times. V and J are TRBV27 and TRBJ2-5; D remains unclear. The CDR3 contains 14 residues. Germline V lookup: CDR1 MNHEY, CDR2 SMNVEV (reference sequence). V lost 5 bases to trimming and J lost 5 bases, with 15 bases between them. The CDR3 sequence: CASSQSRYRETQYF. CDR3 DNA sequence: TGTGCCAGCAGTCAATCCCGGTATCGGGAGACCCAGTACTTC.

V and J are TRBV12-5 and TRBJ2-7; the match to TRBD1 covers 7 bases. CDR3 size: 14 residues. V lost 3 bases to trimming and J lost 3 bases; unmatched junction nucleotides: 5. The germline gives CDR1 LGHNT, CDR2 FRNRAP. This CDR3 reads CASGFRRGIYEQYF. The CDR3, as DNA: TGTGCTAGTGGTTTCCGCAGGGGGATCTACGAGCAGTACTTC.

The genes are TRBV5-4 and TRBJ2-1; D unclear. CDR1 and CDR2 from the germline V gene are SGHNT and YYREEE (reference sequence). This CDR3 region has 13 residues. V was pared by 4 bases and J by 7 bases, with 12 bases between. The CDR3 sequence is CASSPNTANEQFF. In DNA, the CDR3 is TGTGCCAGCAGCCCAAATACAGCTAATGAGCAGTTCTTC.

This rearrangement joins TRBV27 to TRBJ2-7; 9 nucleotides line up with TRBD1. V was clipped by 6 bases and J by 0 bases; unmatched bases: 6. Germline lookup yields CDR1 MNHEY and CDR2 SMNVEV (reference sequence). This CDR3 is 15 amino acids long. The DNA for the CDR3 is TGTGCCAGCAGCTATTGGACAGGGGACTCCTACGAGCAGTACTTC. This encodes CASSYWTGDSYEQYF.

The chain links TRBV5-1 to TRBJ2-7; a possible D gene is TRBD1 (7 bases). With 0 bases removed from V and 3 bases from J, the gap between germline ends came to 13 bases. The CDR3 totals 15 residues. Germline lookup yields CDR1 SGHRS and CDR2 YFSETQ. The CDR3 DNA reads TGCGCCAGCAGCTTGGGACAGGGAGGCCACTACGAGCAGTACTTC. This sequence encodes CASSLGQGGHYEQYF.

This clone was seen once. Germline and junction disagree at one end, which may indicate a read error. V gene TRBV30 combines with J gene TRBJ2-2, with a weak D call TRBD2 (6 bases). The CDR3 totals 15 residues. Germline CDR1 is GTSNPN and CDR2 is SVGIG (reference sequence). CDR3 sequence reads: CVWSRGGWATGELFF. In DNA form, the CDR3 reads TGTGTCTGGAGTCGCGGAGGGTGGGCCACCGGGGAGCTGTTTTTT.

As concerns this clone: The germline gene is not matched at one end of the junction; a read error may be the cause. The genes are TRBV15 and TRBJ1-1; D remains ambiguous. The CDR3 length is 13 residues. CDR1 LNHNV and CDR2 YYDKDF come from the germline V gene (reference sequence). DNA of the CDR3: TGTGCCACCAGCAGAGATCGGGCGCGAAGTAGCGTCTTT. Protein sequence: CATSRDRARSSVF. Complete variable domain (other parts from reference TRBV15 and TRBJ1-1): DAMVIQNPRYQVTQFGKPVTLSCSQTLNHNVMYWYQQKSSQAPKLLFHYYDKDFNNEADTPDNFQSRRPNTSFCFLDIRSPGLGDTAMYLCATSRDRARSSVFGQGTRLTVV.